The clone carrying this T cell receptor (beta chain) has a single count. This specimen comes from a study of blood T cell repertoires in COVID-19. Study as a whole: Acute and convalescent COVID-19 samples came from the United States, Italy and Spain.

Method: immunoSEQ multiplex PCR; TCRdb's copy keeps in-frame clones and lacks some. This sample carries 300,000 or so clones, approximately 90% of them seen once, and the ten largest clones take 0.95% to 1.2%. Participant-given clinical history determined each cohort assignment. CDR1 and CDR2 (germline): LGHNA, YNFKEQ. V dropped 0 bases and J dropped 5; count of bases not matched to a gene: 6. This CDR3 region has 15 residues. V and J are TRBV4-2 and TRBJ2-5, with 7 bases lining up with TRBD1. The source is a woman aged 30 to 39 who had recovered from COVID-19. Sequenced sample: PBMCs or T cells enriched from blood (not recorded which). The CDR3 protein is CASSQDPDRVETQYF. For the CDR3, the DNA is TGTGCCAGCAGCCAAGACCCCGACAGGGTTGAGACCCAGTACTTC.